This TCR beta chain stems from a study of blood T cell repertoires in COVID-19. About the research overall: Collection of acute and convalescent COVID-19 samples took place in the United States, Italy and Spain. From T cells, B-cell-depleted T cells, or PBMCs came the material, which was cDNA or gDNA.

Looked up from germline, CDR1 is SEHNR and CDR2 is FQNEAQ (reference sequence). V trimming: 11 bases; J trimming: 4 bases; junction bases outside the gene matches: 7. The CDR3 has 12 residues. Study processing details: The assay estimated nucleated cells by amplifying reference gene primers. Sequencing used immunoSEQ multiplex PCR; TCRdb keeps in-frame clones, though not all of them. The DNA was the basis for D and trimming; V, J and clone size are from that table. The sample consists of 150,000 to 200,000 clones, under 80% of them appearing once. Sequenced input: peripheral blood. The chain uses TRBV7-9 and TRBJ1-2; TRBD1 agrees at 7 bases. The clonotype was recovered from a woman over 75 with acute or convalescent COVID-19. CDR3 region: CAGGTEPYGYTF. The CDR3 bases are TGTGCCGGGGGGACAGAGCCCTATGGCTACACCTTC.